The 4 T cell receptor beta chains below come from one sample, sequenced in a study of blood T cell repertoires in COVID-19. Using immunoSEQ multiplex PCR, the repertoire was profiled, and TCRdb retains in-frame clones only, with some absent. The sample records 150,000 to 200,000 clones, over 85% being singletons. Input material: peripheral blood. Receptors were obtained from a woman in her forties or fifties with acute or convalescent COVID-19.

V and J are TRBV7-2 and TRBJ2-1; TRBD1 aligns across 11 bases. Germline V CDR1 and CDR2: SGHTA, FQGNSA. This CDR3 comprises 14 residues. Trimming removed 7 bases from V and 6 bases from J; junction bases left unmatched: 5. CDR3 coding DNA: TGTGCCAGCATCGGGACAGGGGGATTCAATGAGCAGTTCTTC. Translating gives CASIGTGGFNEQFF.

The chain recombines TRBV27 with TRBJ2-2, with 10 nucleotides matching TRBD1. The V and J ends lost 3 bases and 7 bases, in that order; junction bases with no gene match: 8. This CDR3 has 16 residues. The germline gives CDR1 MNHEY, CDR2 SMNVEV (reference sequence). Written as DNA, the CDR3 is TGTGCCAGCAGTTTTTCGCGACAGGGGGCTCACGGGGAGCTGTTTTTT. Protein: CASSFSRQGAHGELFF.

The gene calls are TRBV30 and TRBJ2-1, with D possibly TRBD2 on 6 matching bases. There are 13 residues in the CDR3. V was trimmed by 4 bases and J by 10 bases, leaving 17 bases between them. In germline, CDR1 is GTSNPN, CDR2 SVGIG (reference sequence). This chain's CDR3 is CAWTILEGREQFF. The CDR3 DNA reads as TGTGCCTGGACAATACTTGAGGGGAGGGAGCAGTTCTTC.

The V and J genes are TRBV9 and TRBJ2-2; no definite D call. The CDR3 consists of 14 residues. V was cut by 5 bases and J by 0 bases, with 8 bases left in between. The germline gives CDR1 SGDLS, CDR2 YYNGEE. CDR3: CASRLGTNTGELFF. In DNA form, the CDR3 reads TGTGCCAGCAGGCTAGGTACGAACACCGGGGAGCTGTTTTTT.